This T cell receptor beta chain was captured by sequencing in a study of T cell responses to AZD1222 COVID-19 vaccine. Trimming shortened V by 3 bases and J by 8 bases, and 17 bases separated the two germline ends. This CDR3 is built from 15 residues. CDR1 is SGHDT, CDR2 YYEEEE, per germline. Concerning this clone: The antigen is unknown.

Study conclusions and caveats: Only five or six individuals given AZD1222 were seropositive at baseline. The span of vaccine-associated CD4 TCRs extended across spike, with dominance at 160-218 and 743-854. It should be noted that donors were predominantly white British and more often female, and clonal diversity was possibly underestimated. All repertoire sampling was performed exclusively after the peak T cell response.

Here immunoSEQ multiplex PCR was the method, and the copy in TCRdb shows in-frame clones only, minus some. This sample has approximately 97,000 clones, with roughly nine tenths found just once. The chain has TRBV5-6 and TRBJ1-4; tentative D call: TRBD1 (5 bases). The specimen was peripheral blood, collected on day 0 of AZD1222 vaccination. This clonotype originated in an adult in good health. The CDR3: CASSSTGRAAEKLFF. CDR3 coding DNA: TGTGCCAGCAGCTCAACGGGACGGGCCGCCGAAAAACTGTTTTTT.